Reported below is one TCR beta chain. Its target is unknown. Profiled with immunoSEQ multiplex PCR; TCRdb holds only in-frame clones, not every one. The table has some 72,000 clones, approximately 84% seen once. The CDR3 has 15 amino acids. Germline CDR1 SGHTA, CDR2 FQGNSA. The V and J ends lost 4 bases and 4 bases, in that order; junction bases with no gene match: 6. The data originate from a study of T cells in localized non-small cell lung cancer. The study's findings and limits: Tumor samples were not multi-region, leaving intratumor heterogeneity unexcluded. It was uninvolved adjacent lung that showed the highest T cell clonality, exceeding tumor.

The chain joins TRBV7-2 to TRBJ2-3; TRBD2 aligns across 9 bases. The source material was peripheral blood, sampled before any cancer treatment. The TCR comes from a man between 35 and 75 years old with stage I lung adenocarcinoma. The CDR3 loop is CASSWSGGNADTQYF. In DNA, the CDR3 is TGTGCCAGCAGCTGGAGCGGGGGGAACGCAGATACGCAGTATTTT.